The clone carrying this T cell receptor beta chain was seen a single time. This entry comes from a study of T cell changes during pregnancy in multiple sclerosis. V was pared by 5 bases and J by 5 bases, with 15 bases between. The CDR3 runs 14 residues. Germline assignment: CDR1 KGHSH and CDR2 LQKENI. The method was immunoSEQ multiplex PCR; TCRdb's version includes in-frame clones alone and lacks a portion of them. The sample consists of tens of thousands of clones, more than 85% of them appearing once. The rearrangement links TRBV18 to TRBJ1-1; D is uncertain. The sequence was obtained from a female donor in good health, enrolled as a control in a pregnancy study. Sample: CD4+ T cells from peripheral blood mononuclear cells, taken after pregnancy. In nucleotides, the CDR3 is TGTGCCAGCTCAAATCGGGATTTCCGAACTGAAGCTTTCTTT. Amino acid sequence: CASSNRDFRTEAFF.